Following are 25 T cell receptor beta chains from one sample sequenced in a study of blood T cells in healthy people across ages. Together with a sample-barcoded 5' primer, a J-beta primer mix was included in a second PCR lasting roughly 6 to 12 cycles. TCRdb re-derived calls from the 5' RACE reads in MiXCR, one entry per CDR3 protein. The sample consists of about 1 million distinct CDR3 sequences, 45% of them appearing once. Sequencing used blood. These receptors were obtained from a woman in her sixties or seventies in good health.

The V gene is TRBV5-1, the J gene TRBJ2-4; D perhaps matches TRBD2 (5 bases). V lost 3 bases and J 13 bases, leaving 23 bases between the germline ends. Germline assignment: CDR1 SGHRS and CDR2 YFSETQ. The CDR3 is made up of 15 amino acids. CDR3 protein: CASSSRGSAPWEQYF. CDR3 DNA: TGCGCCAGCAGCTCCCGGGGTAGCGCCCCATGGGAGCAGTACTTC.

V gene TRBV7-9 combines with J gene TRBJ2-5; D possibly matches TRBD1 or TRBD2 (5 bases each). The J call may be faulty, since TRBJ2-7 better matches the DNA end. The germline V gene encodes CDR1 SEHNR and CDR2 FQNEAQ (reference sequence). The CDR3 is made up of 14 amino acids. CDR3 region: CASRSGGILNEQYF. The CDR3 nucleotides are TGTGCCAGCAGGAGTGGGGGAATACTAAACGAGCAGTACTTC.

This clonotype occurred a few times. V usage is TRBV20-1 and J usage is TRBJ1-2, with 9 nucleotides matching TRBD1. CDR1 DFQATT and CDR2 SNEGSKA come from the germline V gene (reference sequence). Unmatched junction bases numbered 5, after V lost 4 bases and J lost 5 bases. CDR3 length: 13 amino acids. The CDR3 DNA sequence: TGCAGTGCTAAAGAACAGGGGGCATATGGCTACACCTTC. Translated, it gives CSAKEQGAYGYTF.

The J gene is TRBJ1-5, the V gene TRBV6-1, with a possible D match to TRBD1 (5 bases). In germline, CDR1 is MNHNS, CDR2 SASEGT. The V and J ends lost 0 bases and 5 bases respectively, with 11 bases between them. The CDR3 has 15 amino acids. CDR3 DNA sequence: TGTGCCAGCAGTGAAGCAGAGGGGTGGTATCAGCCCCAGCATTTT. Translation gives CASSEAEGWYQPQHF.

The CDR3 DNA reads TGTGCCAGCAGCCCGTCAGGGGGCGCATCTGGGGCCAACGTCCTGACTTTC. Encoded protein: CASSPSGGASGANVLTF. The chain carries TRBV7-7 and TRBJ2-6, with TRBD1 identical over 8 bases. There are 17 residues in the CDR3. Germline CDR1 is SSHAT and CDR2 is FNYEAQ (reference sequence). Unmatched junction bases numbered 7, after V lost 5 bases and J lost 1 base.

This chain uses TRBV6-6 with TRBJ2-1; 10 bases line up with TRBD2. CDR1 and CDR2 from the germline V gene are MNHNY and SVGAGI (reference sequence). The V segment lost 5 bases and the J segment 3 bases; nucleotides outside the gene matches: 7. This CDR3 region has 16 residues. In nucleotides, the CDR3 is TGTGCCAGCAGTACCCTACTAGCGGGACTCTACAATGAGCAGTTCTTC. It encodes CASSTLLAGLYNEQFF.

The chain combines TRBV6-5 with TRBJ2-5; TRBD1 might be the D (6 bases). V lost 0 bases and J lost 7, with 9 bases in between. Looked up from germline, CDR1 is MNHEY and CDR2 is SVGAGI. The CDR3 loop spans 13 amino acids. For the CDR3, the DNA is TGTGCCAGCAGTTACTCGCAGGGGTCGACCCAGTACTTC. Translated, it gives CASSYSQGSTQYF.

Many counts were recorded for this clonotype. The chain couples TRBV6-2 or TRBV6-3 to TRBJ2-5; 9 bases match TRBD1. Gene TRBJ2-7 matches the end of the DNA better, so the J call may be wrong. The CDR3 is 16 residues long. CDR1 and CDR2 (germline): MNHEY, SVGEGT. The CDR3 DNA sequence: TGTGCCAGCCTTTCCCCCCGGGACAGGGCTTCACGCGAGCAGTACTTC. Its protein is CASLSPRDRASREQYF.

The gene calls are TRBV27 and TRBJ2-5; no firm D call. The germline gives CDR1 MNHEY, CDR2 SMNVEV (reference sequence). The ends were cut back, 6 bases at V and 1 base at J, with 15 bases in the middle. This CDR3 is 15 amino acids long. CDR3 nucleotides: TGTGCCAGCAGCCCCTCTCGGGCCTTCCAAGAGACCCAGTACTTC. Translated: CASSPSRAFQETQYF.

V and J are TRBV27 and TRBJ2-1; 12 bases align to TRBD2. V trimming: 3 bases; J trimming: 8 bases; junction bases outside the gene matches: 8. Per the germline V gene, CDR1 is MNHEY and CDR2 is SMNVEV (reference sequence). This CDR3 region has 16 residues. The CDR3 reads CASSFYTSGRHDEQFF. The CDR3 nucleotides read TGTGCCAGCAGTTTTTACACTAGCGGGAGGCACGATGAGCAGTTCTTC.

This clonotype has a single count. One end of the junction varies from germline; a read error may be responsible. This chain joins TRBV7-2 and TRBJ2-3; D tentatively reads TRBD1 or TRBD2 (6 bases each). The CDR3 extends over 17 amino acids. Germline V gene sequence: CDR1 SGHTA, CDR2 FQGNSA. The CDR3 DNA reads as TGTGCCAGCAGCTTAGGTACAGGGACTCGGAGCACAGATACGCGGTATTTT. Translating gives CASSLGTGTRSTDTRYF.

A remark on this clonotype: Its ends do not fully match the called genes, so a read error is possible. V gene TRBV27 combines with J gene TRBJ2-7; D remains ambiguous. From germline, CDR1 is MNHEY and CDR2 SMNVEV (reference sequence). The CDR3 is made up of 13 amino acids. CDR3 sequence: CASSVSQTYEQYF. The CDR3, as DNA: TGTGCCAGCAGTGTATCGCAGACCTACGAGCAGTACTTC.

The chain links TRBV29-1 to TRBJ2-1; 11 bases line up with TRBD1. The CDR3 has 16 amino acids. Germline assignment: CDR1 SQVTM and CDR2 ANQGSEA. The J segment lost 9 bases and the V segment lost 7 bases, leaving 17 bases of the junction unmatched. CDR3 amino acids: CSGKKGTGTGGSEQFF. CDR3 DNA sequence: TGCAGCGGGAAAAAGGGGACCGGGACAGGGGGGAGTGAGCAGTTCTTC.

The chain has TRBV28 and TRBJ1-2; the D gene is possibly TRBD1 (5 bases). CDR1 is MDHEN, CDR2 SYDVKM, per germline. V dropped 1 base and J dropped 8 bases, with 23 bases sitting between them. The CDR3 is 17 residues long. The chain's CDR3 is CASSLSARGQGSLGYTF. The CDR3 nucleotides read TGTGCCAGCAGTTTATCAGCTAGGGGTCAGGGTTCCTTGGGCTACACCTTC.

This chain links TRBV10-2 with TRBJ2-1, with D unresolved. Trimming pared 0 bases from V and 3 bases from J, leaving 12 bases between. The CDR3 extends over 16 amino acids. The germline CDR1 and CDR2 sequences are WSHSY and SAAADI. CDR3 amino acids: CASSESRLGFYNEQFF. Here the CDR3 DNA reads TGCGCCAGCAGTGAGTCCAGACTGGGTTTCTACAATGAGCAGTTCTTC.

This CDR3 reads CASSTRSRTGLNYGYTF. In DNA form, the CDR3 reads TGTGCCAGCAGCACCCGATCCCGGACAGGGCTGAACTATGGCTACACCTTC. The V call is TRBV7-6, the J call TRBJ1-2; 8 bases fit TRBD1. The junction had 13 bases not matched to a gene; V was cut back by 5 bases and J by 2 bases. The CDR3 runs to 17 residues. Germline V gene data show CDR1 as SGHVS and CDR2 as FNYEAQ.

A word on this clonotype: A much larger clone differs by one base, so this may be a read error. The gene calls are TRBV9 and TRBJ2-7; D not certain. V lost 0 bases and J lost 3, with 4 bases in between. The germline CDR1 and CDR2 sequences are SGDLS and YYNGEE. There are 12 residues in the CDR3. CDR3 coding DNA: TGTGCCAGCAGCGTAGATTTCTACGAGCAGTACTTC. This sequence encodes CASSVDFYEQYF. Full variable domain (rest looked up from reference TRBV9 and TRBJ2-7): DSGVTQTPKHLITATGQRVTLRCSPRSGDLSVYWYQQSLDQGLQFLIQYYNGEERAKGNILERFSAQQFPDLHSELNLSSLELGDSALYFCASSVDFYEQYFGPGTRLTVT.

The table lists this clonotype with a few counts. The chain couples TRBV4-1 to TRBJ2-7, with a tentative D call TRBD2 (5 bases). V lost 0 bases and J lost 3, with 6 bases in between. The CDR3 has 13 amino acids. Per the germline V gene, CDR1 is MGHRA and CDR2 is YSYEKL. CDR3 DNA: TGCGCCAGCAGCCAAGAAAGCGGCTACGAGCAGTACTTC. As protein: CASSQESGYEQYF.

The chain combines TRBV5-1 with TRBJ2-5, with 12 bases identical to TRBD1. Per the germline V gene, CDR1 is SGHRS and CDR2 is YFSETQ. V shed 5 bases and J 11 bases; nucleotides not matched to a gene: 10. The CDR3 length is 14 residues. The DNA of the CDR3 is TGCGCCAGCAGTTATGGGACAGGGGGCGATGAGCAGTACTTC. Its protein is CASSYGTGGDEQYF.

J is TRBJ2-5 and V is TRBV5-1; 7 bases fit TRBD1. This CDR3 spans 14 amino acids. The V gene's germline CDR1 is SGHRS and CDR2 YFSETQ. V shed 5 bases and J 1 base; nucleotides not matched to a gene: 5. This CDR3 is CASRGTALQETQYF. The CDR3 DNA is TGCGCCAGCAGAGGGACAGCACTCCAAGAGACCCAGTACTTC.

This clonotype has a handful of counts. This sequence joins TRBV7-9 and TRBJ2-7, with no clear D. CDR1 is SEHNR, CDR2 FQNEAQ, per germline (reference sequence). Trimming removed 5 bases at V and 4 bases at J, with 12 bases between. This CDR3 is 13 amino acids long. The CDR3 loop is CASSPNAAYEQYF. As DNA, the CDR3 is TGTGCCAGCAGCCCCAACGCGGCTTACGAGCAGTACTTC.

The V gene is TRBV2, the J gene TRBJ1-2; 8 bases are a match to TRBD1. This CDR3 region has 13 residues. CDR1 is SNHLY and CDR2 is FYNNEI in the germline V gene. V dropped 3 bases and J dropped 9; count of bases not matched to a gene: 6. The CDR3 spells CASSEDRAGRYTF. Written as DNA, the CDR3 is TGTGCCAGCAGTGAGGACAGGGCGGGTCGCTACACCTTC.

The rearrangement joins TRBV28 to TRBJ1-6, with TRBD1 identical over 10 bases. V gave up 6 bases and J gave up 1 base; unmatched junction bases: 3. CDR3 length equals 16 residues. Germline lookup yields CDR1 MDHEN and CDR2 SYDVKM. CDR3 sequence: CASRRDRGSYNSPLHF. The DNA for the CDR3 is TGTGCCAGCAGGCGGGACAGGGGATCCTATAATTCACCCCTCCACTTT.

This clonotype was counted a few times. The chain couples TRBV6-2 or TRBV6-3 to TRBJ2-7; D not certain. This CDR3 has 13 residues. With 7 bases removed from V and 3 bases from J, the gap between germline ends came to 13 bases. Germline-derived CDR1 and CDR2 are MNHEY and SVGEGT. CDR3 amino acids: CASTYGGNYEQYF. In nucleotides, the CDR3 is TGTGCCAGCACCTACGGCGGAAACTACGAGCAGTACTTC.

The V and J genes are TRBV6-1 and TRBJ1-1, with TRBD1 matching 9 bases. The germline V gene has CDR1 MNHNS and CDR2 SASEGT. V gave up 3 bases and J gave up 4 bases; unmatched junction bases: 3. The CDR3 totals 14 residues. CDR3 nucleotide sequence: TGTGCCAGCAGTGACTGGGACAGGGCCACTGAAGCTTTCTTT. Encoded protein: CASSDWDRATEAFF.